This T cell receptor (beta chain) was recovered during a study of identical twins. The CDR3 extends over 16 amino acids. Trimming shortened V by 2 bases and J by 1 base, and 14 bases separated the two germline ends. TCRdb re-called the 5' RACE reads through MiXCR, storing one row per CDR3 protein. Of approximately 1.8 million distinct CDR3 sequences detected, around 33% appear once; the ten largest clones hold 0.25% to 0.3%. The receptor was derived from a newborn girl in good health. What was sequenced was cord blood. The rearrangement uses TRBV12-3 or TRBV12-4 and TRBJ2-5, with D perhaps TRBD1 or TRBD2 (6 bases each). The CDR3 nucleotides are TGTGCCAGCAGTTTAATCGGGGGCATTCGCCAAGAGACCCAGTACTTC. Its protein product is CASSLIGGIRQETQYF.